This TCR beta chain was sequenced during a study of blood T cell repertoires in COVID-19 (dated by TCRdb to about 2020). Notes on the research overall: The collaborator samples originated in the United States, Italy and Spain and spanned the acute and convalescent phases of COVID-19. The sample metadata nearly always contained a de-identified subject ID, COVID-19 status, age in years and sex. The material from the prospective study consisted of cDNA or gDNA derived from T cells, B-cell-depleted T cells, or PBMCs. Samples came from the ongoing ImmuneRACE study (first 160 participants) plus 1,254 subjects from 6 global collaborators. Where available, HLA class I and class II types were obtained from metadata supplied by the sample provider rather than from assay-based typing. Deeply sampled blood TCRbeta repertoires from subjects exposed to, actively infected with, or recovered from COVID-19 were included in the dataset. A freely available public database, intended as a resource for researchers studying the immune response to SARS-CoV-2, is where the repertoires were released.

TCRbeta CDR3 regions were amplified from genomic DNA by means of the immunoSEQ Assay, a bias-controlled multiplex PCR. The source study handled its data this way. Nucleated cell counts per sample were estimated from amplification of reference gene primers within the assay. To quantify the absolute abundance of each unique TCRbeta CDR3 rearrangement, sequence reads were collapsed and filtered. Productive Simpson clonality was computed per sample as the square root of Simpson's diversity index over productive rearrangements. TCRdb's version of the immuneACCESS table is confined to in-frame rearrangements and falls short of the full clone set. An unresolved V gene accounts for under half of the shortfall where checked; the remainder is of unknown origin. V, J and clone size were drawn from that table, and D and trimming were deduced from the DNA. The sample contains roughly 120,000 clones, almost 90% of them found a single time. The ten largest make up nearly 0.9% of the sample.

The CDR3 numbers 17 residues from cysteine through phenylalanine. Only the CDR3 region is kept as DNA, spanning 51 bases read in frame from base 1. The junction shows trimming of 1 base on V and 4 bases on J, plus 20 bases between the germline ends. CDR1 and CDR2 are drawn from the germline V gene: SGHDT, YYEEEE. Concerning this clone: What antigen it recognizes has not been identified. One base away there is no much larger clone; base qualities are not given.

General study outcomes and caveats: The quantity of clinical and demographic metadata differed by source and by participant and was supplied without curation.

The collaborating institutions used their own protocols to collect whole blood in K2EDTA tubes. For TCRbeta analysis, collaborators shipped samples as frozen whole blood, isolated PBMCs, or DNA extracted from either of those sample types. The sequencing input was peripheral blood. This receptor was taken from a woman aged 45 to 65 with active or convalescent COVID-19. This sequence uses TRBV5-6 and TRBJ1-1; the D gene is unclear. The nucleotides are TGTGCCAGCAGCTTGTACTATACCCCAGAGGGAAGCACTGAAGCTTTCTTT. This yields the protein CASSLYYTPEGSTEAFF.